This TCR beta chain originates from a study of patients and donors after allogeneic stem cell transplantation. V was shortened by 1 base and J by 6 bases, with 5 bases between the two germline ends. This CDR3 comprises 11 residues. The V gene's germline CDR1 is SGHRS and CDR2 YFSETQ. TCRdb redid the calling of the RT-PCR reads with MiXCR, one entry per CDR3 protein. The sample lists 150,000 to 250,000 distinct CDR3 sequences, around two fifths occurring once. The table lists this clonotype with a few counts. Source material: blood, either unsorted or a sorted T cell fraction (not recorded which). The receptor was isolated from a human donor who was either an allogeneic HSCT recipient or a stem cell or donor lymphocyte infusion donor (not recorded which). It is not recorded whose cells these are; they may come from a transplant donor. The gene calls are TRBV5-1 and TRBJ2-7; D is unresolved. DNA for the CDR3: TGCGCCAGCAGCTTGAATGCCGAGCAGTACTTC. This translates into CASSLNAEQYF.